The present TCR beta chain was sequenced within a study of T cells in Graves' hyperthyroidism and ophthalmopathy. Cells are PBMCs isolated from approximately 9.2 ml of fresh blood. The CDR3 regions of TCR beta were amplified from RNA transcripts. The HTBI primer set drove a first-round RT-PCR of the TCR CDR3. TCRdb re-called the multiplex PCR reads with MiXCR, one entry per CDR3 protein. The sample lists more than 500,000 distinct CDR3 sequences, about 16% occurring once. This clonotype was found many times. The antigen is not known. The ends were cut back, 1 base at V and 7 bases at J, with 8 bases in the middle. Germline CDR1 and CDR2: KGHSH and LQKENI. The length of the CDR3 is 13 residues. Findings of the study overall: Stable hyperthyroidism was separated from ophthalmopathy by a model based on 13 V-J features.

This clonotype was obtained from a woman aged 25 to 39 with Graves' ophthalmopathy. Sequencing was carried out using blood. The chain combines TRBV18 with TRBJ2-1; the D call may be TRBD1 or TRBD2 (5 bases each). The CDR3 spells CASSPRGINEQFF. The CDR3 DNA is TGTGCCAGCTCACCACGGGGGATTAATGAGCAGTTCTTC.